The T cell receptor beta chain described here comes from a study of STAT3 mutations in large granular lymphocyte leukemia. Study-level information: 40% of treated T-LGLL patients showed hematologic response to immunosuppression.

Method: immunoSEQ multiplex PCR; TCRdb's copy keeps in-frame clones and lacks some. The sample contains some 1,800 clones, approximately 63% of which appear only once. In the case of this clone: Its antigen is unknown.

Germline V gene data show CDR1 as GTSNPN and CDR2 as SVGIG (reference sequence). Trimming cost V 2 bases and J 2 bases; bases outside gene matches: 2. The length of the CDR3 is 13 residues. Study-level results: Every T-cell large granular lymphocyte leukemia patient had at least one immunodominant TCR beta clonotype. Suggested: STAT3 mutation was not the ancestral event for these clonal expansions. Persisting codominant clonotypes may have hidden a small pathogenic clone. Sampling intervals varied between patients and samples.

Sequenced: peripheral blood mononuclear cells. The gene calls are TRBV30 and TRBJ1-2; TRBD1 aligns across 7 bases. The TCR comes from a woman aged 65 to 85 with T-cell large granular lymphocyte leukemia. Some clones in this sample may be carry-over from other donors' samples. CDR3 nucleotide sequence: TGTGCCTGGAGTATAGGGGGCAACTATGGCTACACCTTC. Translating gives CAWSIGGNYGYTF. Filled out from reference TRBV30 and TRBJ1-2, the complete variable domain reads SQTIHQWPATLVQPVGSPLSLECTVEGTSNPNLYWYRQAAGRGLQLLFYSVGIGQISSEVPQNLSASRPQDRQFILSSKKLLLSDSGFYLCAWSIGGNYGYTFGSGTRLTVV.